Shown below are 25 T cell receptor beta chains from a single sample sequenced in a study of T-cell memory formation after mild COVID-19. MiXCR, run by TCRdb on the 5' RACE reads, gives a single entry per CDR3 protein. Seen here are a few hundred thousand distinct CDR3 sequences, about 13% observed once, and the top ten hold under 25%. Sequenced input: PBMCs or a T cell subset sorted from them (not recorded which). Receptors originate from a man between 18 and 29 years old who had mild COVID-19 (a few samples of this study predate the infection). Cell type and time point are not known.

This clonotype was recorded a few times. V gene TRBV7-2 combines with J gene TRBJ2-3; D not certain. The CDR3 has 14 residues. CDR1 is SGHTA, CDR2 FQGNSA, per germline. V lost 1 base, J lost 2 bases, and 7 bases lay in between. The CDR3 region is CASSLVSATDTQYF. CDR3 DNA: TGTGCCAGCAGCTTAGTGTCAGCCACAGATACGCAGTATTTT.

This clonotype was observed many times. This chain joins TRBV9 and TRBJ2-1, with D possibly matching TRBD2 (6 bases). The CDR3 loop spans 16 amino acids. V lost 0 bases, J lost 6 bases, and 16 bases lay in between. Germline V gene sequence: CDR1 SGDLS, CDR2 YYNGEE. The CDR3 nucleotides are TGTGCCAGCAGCGTAGCTCAGGGAGGTTTTCGCAATGAGCAGTTCTTC. It is translated as CASSVAQGGFRNEQFF. Full variable domain (missing parts from reference TRBV9 and TRBJ2-1): DSGVTQTPKHLITATGQRVTLRCSPRSGDLSVYWYQQSLDQGLQFLIQYYNGEERAKGNILERFSAQQFPDLHSELNLSSLELGDSALYFCASSVAQGGFRNEQFFGPGTRLTVL.

This clonotype has at least ten counts. V gene TRBV27 combines with J gene TRBJ2-3; unclear D gene. This CDR3 comprises 15 residues. The V gene's germline CDR1 is MNHEY and CDR2 SMNVEV (reference sequence). Trimming stripped 5 bases from V and 0 bases from J, with 12 bases between. CDR3: CASSEERLSTDTQYF. The CDR3 coding sequence is TGTGCCAGCAGTGAGGAAAGACTCAGCACAGATACGCAGTATTTT.

The rearrangement links TRBV6-5 to TRBJ1-1; 7 bases match TRBD1. The trim removed 7 bases at V and 3 bases at J, leaving 8 bases unmatched. The CDR3 spans 14 residues. CDR1 MNHEY and CDR2 SVGAGI come from the germline V gene. The CDR3 region has the DNA TGTGCCAGCACCATTCAGGGGGGTTACACTGAAGCTTTCTTT. Its translation is CASTIQGGYTEAFF.

This clonotype was found a few times. The gene calls are TRBV12-5 and TRBJ2-3; unclear D gene. The V gene's germline CDR1 is LGHNT and CDR2 FRNRAP. The length of the CDR3 is 14 residues. The V and J ends lost 4 bases and 4 bases respectively, with 12 bases between them. DNA for the CDR3: TGTGCTAGTGGTTCTCCGGCTAGTCCAGATACGCAGTATTTT. Amino acids: CASGSPASPDTQYF.

This clonotype was detected many times. This sequence joins TRBV7-9 and TRBJ1-2, with D uncertain. CDR3 length: 12 residues. Germline assignment: CDR1 SEHNR and CDR2 FQNEAQ (reference sequence). V was cut by 5 bases and J by 2 bases, with 6 bases left in between. CDR3 nucleotides: TGTGCCAGCAGCCCGGAGAACTATGGCTACACCTTC. This encodes CASSPENYGYTF.

This clonotype was observed a handful of times. J is TRBJ2-1 and V is TRBV20-1; D is unclear. The CDR3 sequence is 15 residues long. Trimming stripped 5 bases from V and 9 bases from J, with 23 bases between. Germline V gene sequence: CDR1 DFQATT, CDR2 SNEGSKA (reference sequence). CDR3 residues: CSAPRTMRKHGEQFF. The CDR3 DNA sequence: TGCAGTGCTCCGCGGACGATGAGGAAGCATGGTGAGCAGTTCTTC.

This clonotype was recorded many times. The rearrangement uses TRBV29-1 and TRBJ2-1; D is perhaps TRBD1 (6 bases). The V gene's germline CDR1 is SQVTM and CDR2 ANQGSEA. CDR3 length equals 13 residues. The V gene lost 3 bases and the J gene lost 2 bases, with 8 bases spanning the gap. Written as DNA, the CDR3 is TGCAGCGTTGATGGACAGACCTACAATGAGCAGTTCTTC. Translating it yields CSVDGQTYNEQFF.

The chain uses TRBV28 and TRBJ2-7; D might be TRBD2 (6 bases). Germline V gene sequence: CDR1 MDHEN, CDR2 SYDVKM. The CDR3 spans 12 residues. Trimming pared 3 bases from V and 7 bases from J, leaving 10 bases between. CDR3 sequence reads: CASSLAGREQYV. CDR3 sequence (DNA): TGTGCCAGCAGTTTGGCGGGGAGGGAGCAGTACGTC.

This clonotype has a handful of counts. V and J are TRBV24-1 and TRBJ1-2, with D maybe TRBD1 (6 bases). The CDR3 spans 11 residues. Germline CDR1 KGHDR, CDR2 SFDVKD. Trimming left V 12 bases short and J 6 bases short, with 13 bases between. The CDR3 reads CAVQGNDGYTF. The DNA of the CDR3 is TGTGCCGTACAGGGAAACGATGGCTACACCTTC.

Concerning this clonotype itself: A junction boundary mismatches the germline segment, possibly from a read error. CDR3 nucleotides: TGTGCCAGCAGCTCGGGCACGTTCGGTGGGAATTTC. This sequence encodes CASSSGTFGGNF. The V gene is TRBV5-4, the J gene TRBJ2-1; D is unresolved. The CDR3 runs to 12 residues. Germline values: CDR1 SGHNT, CDR2 YYREEE (reference sequence).

The rearrangement links TRBV7-6 to TRBJ2-3; perhaps TRBD1 as D (6 bases). The length of the CDR3 is 15 residues. Trimming took off 3 bases at V and 4 bases at J, with 14 bases between the two ends. Per the germline V gene, CDR1 is SGHVS and CDR2 is FNYEAQ. This chain's CDR3 is CASSFASGAADTQYF. In nucleotides, the CDR3 is TGTGCCAGCAGCTTTGCGTCAGGGGCTGCAGATACGCAGTATTTT.

The chain combines TRBV5-5 with TRBJ2-1; 13 bases agree with TRBD2. With V trimmed by 4 bases and J by 5 bases, 3 bases remained unmatched. Germline assignment: CDR1 SGHKS and CDR2 YYEKEE (reference sequence). The CDR3 contains 15 residues. CDR3 amino acids: CASSGGLAGHNEQFF. Here the CDR3 DNA reads TGTGCCAGCAGCGGGGGACTAGCGGGGCACAATGAGCAGTTCTTC.

The rearrangement joins TRBV29-1 to TRBJ1-2; D is uncertain. The ends were cut back, 6 bases at V and 0 bases at J, with 5 bases in the middle. This CDR3 spans 11 amino acids. The germline V gene encodes CDR1 SQVTM and CDR2 ANQGSEA. CDR3 nucleotide sequence: TGCAGCGTGGGTACTAACTATGGCTACACCTTC. Translated: CSVGTNYGYTF.

This clonotype turned up a few times. A read error may account for a junction end that differs from germline. DNA of the CDR3: TGTGCCAGCAGTTATCTGGCCAGGGTGAACGCTGAAGCTTTCTTT. Translating gives CASSYLARVNAEAFF. The genes are TRBV6-5 and TRBJ1-1; D may be TRBD1 (5 bases). The germline gives CDR1 MNHEY, CDR2 SVGAGI. The CDR3 is made up of 15 amino acids.

This clonotype was observed a few times. J is TRBJ2-1 and V is TRBV10-3; D not resolved. This CDR3 has 14 residues. V was trimmed by 4 bases and J by 5 bases, leaving 12 bases between them. Germline-derived CDR1 and CDR2 are ENHRY and SYGVKD. The CDR3 DNA is TGTGCCATCAGTGTCGGAGTAGTAGACAATGAGCAGTTCTTC. This translates into CAISVGVVDNEQFF.

This clonotype appeared a few times. V usage is TRBV29-1 and J usage is TRBJ2-3; D call uncertain. The germline gives CDR1 SQVTM, CDR2 ANQGSEA. The CDR3 has 11 residues. CDR3 in amino acids: CRAGSTDTQYF. The CDR3 nucleotides are TGCAGGGCCGGGAGCACAGATACGCAGTATTTT.

In nucleotides, the CDR3 is TGTGCCAGTTGGACTAATCGAGGGAGACAGCCCCAGCATTTT. Residues: CASWTNRGRQPQHF. This chain links TRBV19 with TRBJ1-5; D remains ambiguous. Trimming left V 8 bases short and J 7 bases short, with 18 bases between. The CDR3 runs 14 residues. Germline values: CDR1 LNHDA, CDR2 SQIVND (reference sequence).

V gene TRBV7-6 combines with J gene TRBJ2-2; TRBD1 agrees at 8 bases. Germline V CDR1 and CDR2: SGHVS, FNYEAQ. This CDR3 has 14 amino acids. With 5 bases clipped from V and 7 bases from J, the junction kept 6 bases outside the gene matches. As DNA, the CDR3 is TGTGCCAGCAGCCGGGACAGGCTGGACGGGGAGCTGTTTTTT. This gives the protein CASSRDRLDGELFF.

The chain uses TRBV6-6 and TRBJ2-4; 8 bases agree with TRBD1. V trimming: 11 bases; J trimming: 1 base; junction bases outside the gene matches: 7. This CDR3 has 14 residues. From germline, CDR1 is MNHNY and CDR2 SVGAGI (reference sequence). CDR3 bases: TGTGCCGCCAGGGGGCGTATCGCCAAAAACATTCAGTACTTC. Encoded protein: CAARGRIAKNIQYF.

The chain combines TRBV27 with TRBJ1-6, with D uncertain. Germline assignment: CDR1 MNHEY and CDR2 SMNVEV (reference sequence). Trimming took off 4 bases at V and 0 bases at J, with 7 bases between the two ends. This CDR3 has 15 residues. CDR3 coding DNA: TGTGCCAGCAGTTGGTTAAGCTCCTATAATTCACCCCTCCACTTT. Translating it yields CASSWLSSYNSPLHF.

In this sample, this clonotype turned up many times. The chain is built from TRBV20-1 and TRBJ2-7; 9 bases align to TRBD1. In germline, CDR1 is DFQATT, CDR2 SNEGSKA (reference sequence). V lost 0 bases and J lost 2; bases outside the gene matches: 5. There are 15 residues in the CDR3. CDR3 loop: CSARDWGDRAYEQYF. DNA of the CDR3: TGCAGTGCTAGAGACTGGGGGGACAGGGCCTACGAGCAGTACTTC.

The sample holds many counts of this clonotype. V usage is TRBV6-1 and J usage is TRBJ1-5, with TRBD1 identical over 11 bases. The length of the CDR3 is 16 residues. Germline V gene lookup returns CDR1 MNHNS and CDR2 SASEGT. The junction had 5 bases not matched to a gene; V was cut back by 0 bases and J by 7 bases. The CDR3 DNA is TGTGCCAGCAGTGAAGCGGAGGGGACAGGGGGACAGCCCCAGCATTTT. It encodes CASSEAEGTGGQPQHF.

The chain links TRBV7-9 to TRBJ2-3; TRBD2 matches at 8 bases. The germline gives CDR1 SEHNR, CDR2 FQNEAQ (reference sequence). After removal of 3 bases from V and 1 base from J, the junction contained 12 bases not matched to a gene. The CDR3 contains 18 residues. The CDR3 here is CASSFRRGANLRTDTQYF. The DNA for the CDR3 is TGTGCCAGCAGCTTTCGGCGGGGGGCCAACCTCCGCACAGATACGCAGTATTTT.

This clonotype came up a few times. J is TRBJ1-4 and V is TRBV7-2; 7 bases match TRBD1. V shed 1 base, J shed 10 bases, and the junction held 3 bases outside the gene matches. This CDR3 has 13 residues. CDR1 SGHTA and CDR2 FQGNSA come from the germline V gene. The CDR3 DNA is TGTGCCAGCAGCTTAGAACGGACAGGAAAACTGTTTTTT. Translation: CASSLERTGKLFF.